These 2 T cell receptor beta chains were sequenced from one sample in a study of blood T cell repertoires in COVID-19. The data were produced by immunoSEQ multiplex PCR, yet TCRdb's version contains in-frame clones alone and is incomplete. The sample holds over 200,000 clones, about 89% seen once. The specimen was PBMCs or T cells enriched from blood (not recorded which). All receptors come from a human donor in a cohort exposed to, infected with or recovered from COVID-19 (not recorded which). The donor label of this sample is uncertain.

The chain joins TRBV29-1 to TRBJ1-1; a possible D gene is TRBD1 (5 bases). Germline V CDR1 and CDR2: SQVTM, ANQGSEA. The CDR3 totals 12 residues. The ends were cut back, 7 bases at V and 0 bases at J, with 9 bases in the middle. The CDR3 DNA reads TGCAGCGGGGGACTCTTGAACACTGAAGCTTTCTTT. Amino acids: CSGGLLNTEAFF.

V is TRBV4-3 and J is TRBJ2-2; 11 bases match TRBD2. The germline V gene has CDR1 LGHNA and CDR2 YSLEER. V lost 2 bases and J lost 4; bases outside the gene matches: 9. The CDR3 is 18 amino acids. The DNA for the CDR3 is TGCGCCAGCAGCCAATTAATTAGCGGGGGGGCCGGCACCGGGGAGCTGTTTTTT. Amino acid sequence: CASSQLISGGAGTGELFF.